Listed below are T cell receptor beta chains from one sample, sequenced in a study of metastatic and nonmetastatic thyroid tumors. With MiXCR, TCRdb reprocessed the PCR reads. The table has tens of thousands of clones, more than 15% seen once. Sequencing was done on a sample of blood. The receptors come from a male donor with papillary thyroid cancer or a benign thyroid nodule (not recorded which). Some clones in this sample may be carry-over from other donors' samples. Each CDR3 is given without its conserved first and last residue.

V gene,J gene,CDR3 length,CDR3 protein
TRBV6-1,TRBJ1-1,11,ASSTEWNTEAF
TRBV27,TRBJ2-7,12,ASSFLAGEGEQY
TRBV6-2/TRBV6-3,TRBJ1-5,12,ASSYSGVVQPQH
TRBV2,TRBJ1-5,11,ASRQTGSRPQH
TRBV29-1,TRBJ2-3,11,SVGQSSTDTQY
TRBV6-6,TRBJ2-3,16,ASSYSPGGSGNTDTQY
TRBV3-1,TRBJ2-7,13,ASSQGQGGTYEQY
TRBV2,TRBJ1-2,12,ASVPGSSIYGYT
TRBV5-4,TRBJ1-3,13,ASSWDRGSGNTIY
TRBV6-5,TRBJ1-5,13,ASSYFSGMNQPQH
TRBV27,TRBJ1-4,14,ASSPRGIPTNEKLF
TRBV30,TRBJ2-3,13,AWSESPASTDTQY
TRBV12-3/TRBV12-4,TRBJ2-1,10,ASSRPGGEQF
TRBV12-3/TRBV12-4,TRBJ2-3,12,ASSWTGGSDTQY
TRBV4-1,TRBJ2-2,14,ASSLTGTTNTGELF
TRBV10-3,TRBJ2-4,12,AISSPRGGSIQY
TRBV9,TRBJ1-2,9,ASSGIRGYT
TRBV20-1,TRBJ2-7,11,SAALSQSYEQY
TRBV11-2,TRBJ2-2,13,ASRIRGRNTGELF
TRBV5-1,TRBJ1-1,11,ASGLRMKTEAF
TRBV6-1,TRBJ2-6,11,ASVLGGANVPT
TRBV11-2,TRBJ2-7,13,ASSSGAASSYEQY
TRBV5-1,TRBJ2-7,9,ASSLLGEQY
TRBV11-2,TRBJ2-1,15,ASSLEGTSGGLHEQF
TRBV20-1,TRBJ1-6,10,SAPPLVSPLH
TRBV30,TRBJ2-7,14,ALSVPDGASWGEQY